These 8 T cell receptor beta chains were all obtained from the same sample, sequenced in a study of cytomegalovirus exposure and HLA in healthy donors (dated by TCRdb to about 2017). Library creation used the immunoSEQ multiplex PCR assay. A mixture of 60 forward primers for TCR Vbeta segments and 13 reverse primers for TCR Jbeta segments was used in the multiplex PCR. TCRdb carries this immuneACCESS record with in-frame sequences only. Its versions omit some clonotypes, under half of them owing to an unresolved V gene in the studies checked, with the rest unexplained. Recorded for this sample are over 200,000 clones; approximately 84% of them occurred a single time. The ten largest account for 0.55% to 0.7% of the sample. Specimen: PBMCs. The receptors here all came from a woman aged 40 to 50 in good health and CMV-seronegative.

The CDR3 coding sequence is TGTGCCAGCAGCTTGTCCGGCCTAGCTAACTATGGCTACACCTTC. It codes for CASSLSGLANYGYTF. The chain has TRBV5-6 and TRBJ1-2; D uncertain. The V gene's germline CDR1 is SGHDT and CDR2 YYEEEE. V dropped 1 base and J dropped 0 bases, with 10 bases sitting between them. CDR3 length: 15 residues.

This clone turned up a few times. The CDR3 sequence is CASSFQSGVYTEAFF. CDR3 sequence (DNA): TGTGCCAGCAGCTTTCAGTCAGGGGTGTACACTGAAGCTTTCTTT. This chain links TRBV6-6 with TRBJ1-1, with D perhaps TRBD1 (6 bases). The germline CDR1 and CDR2 sequences are MNHNY and SVGAGI (reference sequence). The CDR3 has 15 residues. The ends were cut back, 6 bases at V and 3 bases at J, with 17 bases in the middle.

The gene calls are TRBV18 and TRBJ1-1, with 9 bases aligning to TRBD1. This CDR3 has 15 residues. In germline, CDR1 is KGHSH, CDR2 LQKENI. With V trimmed by 3 bases and J by 6 bases, 8 bases remained unmatched. CDR3 nucleotides: TGTGCCAGCTCACCCCGGGACAGGGCTCGCGCTGAAGCTTTCTTT. Its translation is CASSPRDRARAEAFF.

This chain uses TRBV2 with TRBJ1-5; the D gene is possibly TRBD1 (5 bases). This CDR3 comprises 15 residues. Germline V gene lookup returns CDR1 SNHLY and CDR2 FYNNEI. V lost 4 bases, J lost 2 bases, and 12 bases lay in between. Here the CDR3 DNA reads TGTGCCAGCAGTGCGTCAGGGCTTGGCAATCAGCCCCAGCATTTT. It codes for CASSASGLGNQPQHF. Supplemented by reference TRBV2 and TRBJ1-5, the full variable domain reads EPEVTQTPSHQVTQMGQEVILRCVPISNHLYFYWYRQILGQKVEFLVSFYNNEISEKSEIFDDQFSVERPDGSNFTLKIRSTKLEDSAMYFCASSASGLGNQPQHFGDGTRLSIL.

The chain uses TRBV7-9 and TRBJ2-3; possibly TRBD1 for D (7 bases). Trimming shortened V by 1 base and J by 1 base, and 9 bases separated the two germline ends. The CDR3 is 15 residues long. Germline V gene sequence: CDR1 SEHNR, CDR2 FQNEAQ (reference sequence). The chain's CDR3 is CASSLVRGGTDTQYF. The CDR3 bases are TGTGCCAGCAGCTTAGTCAGGGGGGGCACAGATACGCAGTATTTT.

The CDR3 sequence: CASSEQGASTDTQYF. The CDR3 DNA sequence: TGTGCCAGCAGTGAACAGGGCGCTAGCACAGATACGCAGTATTTT. The chain combines TRBV6-1 with TRBJ2-3; D might be TRBD1 (5 bases). The CDR3 covers 15 residues. Germline V lookup: CDR1 MNHNS, CDR2 SASEGT. Between the trimmed V and J ends, which lost 2 bases and 0 bases, there was a span of 9 bases.

This chain links TRBV28 with TRBJ2-7; 8 positions match TRBD1. After removal of 6 bases from V and 4 bases from J, the junction contained 8 bases not matched to a gene. The CDR3 contains 14 residues. Germline loops: CDR1 MDHEN, CDR2 SYDVKM. The CDR3 nucleotides read TGTGCCAGCAGCGACAGGGGCAGTTCGTACGAGCAGTACTTC. Its translation is CASSDRGSSYEQYF. Supplemented by reference TRBV28 and TRBJ2-7, the full variable domain reads DVKVTQSSRYLVKRTGEKVFLECVQDMDHENMFWYRQDPGLGLRLIYFSYDVKMKEKGDIPEGYSVSREKKERFSLILESASTNQTSMYLCASSDRGSSYEQYFGPGTRLTVT.

This clone has just one count. The gene calls are TRBV7-2 and TRBJ1-5; 8 bases agree with TRBD1. CDR1 SGHTA and CDR2 FQGNSA come from the germline V gene. Unmatched junction bases numbered 5, after V lost 1 base and J lost 6 bases. This CDR3 region has 15 residues. The CDR3 region is CASSLESGGRQPQHF. DNA for the CDR3: TGTGCCAGCAGCTTAGAGTCAGGGGGCCGTCAGCCCCAGCATTTT.